This T cell receptor (beta chain) is from a study of shared clonotypes between healthy human individuals. Overall study context: CD4 naive and memory got three plates each, CD8 naive two, CD8 memory one.

It was around 180 ng DNA, around 33,000 T cell genomes, that sorted-subset replicate PCRs used. Produced via immunoSEQ multiplex PCR; TCRdb's table is partial and in-frame only. The repertoire includes under 850,000 clones, about 91% of them detected once, and 24% sits in the top ten. Germline values: CDR1 MNHEY, CDR2 SMNVEV (reference sequence). The V gene lost 4 bases and the J gene lost 4 bases, with 10 bases spanning the gap. CDR3 length: 13 amino acids. With respect to this clone: Antigen: not known.

Study-level points and caveats: Several donors shared about 4.8% of their naive CD4 clonotypes. Among donors, clonotype sharing was expected to be affected by sequencing depth.

CD45RO-negative, CCR7-positively selected cells formed the naive CD8 fraction, excluding terminally differentiated effector memory CD45RA+ cells. V and J are TRBV27 and TRBJ2-5; D gene ambiguous. Sequencing was performed on naive CD8+ T cells sorted from blood. This receptor was taken from a man aged 30-40 years in good health. CDR3 bases: TGTGCCAGCAGTTCATACGTGGGAGAGACCCAGTACTTC. Protein product: CASSSYVGETQYF.